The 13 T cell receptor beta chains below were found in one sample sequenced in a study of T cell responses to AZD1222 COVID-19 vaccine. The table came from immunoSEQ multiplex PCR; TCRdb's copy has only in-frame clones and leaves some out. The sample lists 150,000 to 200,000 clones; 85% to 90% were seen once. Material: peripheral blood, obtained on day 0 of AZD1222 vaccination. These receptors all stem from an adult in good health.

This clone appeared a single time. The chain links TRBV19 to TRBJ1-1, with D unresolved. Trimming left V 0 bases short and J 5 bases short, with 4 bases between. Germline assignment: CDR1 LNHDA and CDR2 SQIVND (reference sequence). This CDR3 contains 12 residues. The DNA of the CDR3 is TGTGCCAGTAGTATAGAGGGGACTGAAGCTTTCTTT. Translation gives CASSIEGTEAFF.

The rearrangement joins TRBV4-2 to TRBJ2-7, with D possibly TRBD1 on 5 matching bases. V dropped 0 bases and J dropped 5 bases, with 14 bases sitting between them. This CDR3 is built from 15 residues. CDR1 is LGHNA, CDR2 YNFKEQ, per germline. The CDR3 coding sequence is TGTGCCAGCAGCCAAGATCGGGCAGGGTTCGACGAGCAGTACTTC. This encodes CASSQDRAGFDEQYF.

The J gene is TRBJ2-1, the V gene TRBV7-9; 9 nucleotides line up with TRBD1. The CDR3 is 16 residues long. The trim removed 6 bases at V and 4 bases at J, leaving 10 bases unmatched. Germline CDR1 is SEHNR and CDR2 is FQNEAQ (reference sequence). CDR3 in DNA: TGTGCCAGCAGGGGGTTCCGGGACAGGGATTACAATGAGCAGTTCTTC. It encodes CASRGFRDRDYNEQFF.

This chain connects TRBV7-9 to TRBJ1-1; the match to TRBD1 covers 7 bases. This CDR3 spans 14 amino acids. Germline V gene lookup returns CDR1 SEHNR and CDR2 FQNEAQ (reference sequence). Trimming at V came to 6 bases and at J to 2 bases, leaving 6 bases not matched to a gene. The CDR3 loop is CASSTGQVNTEAFF. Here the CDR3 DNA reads TGTGCCAGCAGTACAGGACAGGTCAACACTGAAGCTTTCTTT.

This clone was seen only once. The CDR3 DNA is TGCGCCAGCAGCTCCGAGGGAAACTATGGCTACACCTTC. This translates into CASSSEGNYGYTF. V and J are TRBV5-1 and TRBJ1-2, with unresolved D. V shed 3 bases and J shed 2 bases, with 8 bases lying between them. CDR1 and CDR2 (germline): SGHRS, YFSETQ. The CDR3 consists of 13 residues. The variable domain in full, with the rest retrieved from reference TRBV5-1 and TRBJ1-2, is KAGVTQTPRYLIKTRGQQVTLSCSPISGHRSVSWYQQTPGQGLQFLFEYFSETQRNKGNFPGRFSGRQFSNSRSEMNVSTLELGDSALYLCASSSEGNYGYTFGSGTRLTVV.

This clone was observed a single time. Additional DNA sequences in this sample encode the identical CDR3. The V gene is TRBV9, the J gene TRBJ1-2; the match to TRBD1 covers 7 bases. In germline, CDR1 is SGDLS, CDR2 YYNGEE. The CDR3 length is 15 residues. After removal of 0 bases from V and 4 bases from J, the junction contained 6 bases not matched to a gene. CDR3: CASSVAQGGGYGYTF. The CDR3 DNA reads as TGTGCCAGCAGCGTAGCCCAGGGGGGGGGCTATGGCTACACCTTC. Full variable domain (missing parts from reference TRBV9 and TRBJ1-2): DSGVTQTPKHLITATGQRVTLRCSPRSGDLSVYWYQQSLDQGLQFLIQYYNGEERAKGNILERFSAQQFPDLHSELNLSSLELGDSALYFCASSVAQGGGYGYTFGSGTRLTVV.

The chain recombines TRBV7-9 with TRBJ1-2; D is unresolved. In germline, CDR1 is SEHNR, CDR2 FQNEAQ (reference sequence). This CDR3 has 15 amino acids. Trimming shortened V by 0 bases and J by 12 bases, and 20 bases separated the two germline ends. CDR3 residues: CASSLAPRIAGMDTF. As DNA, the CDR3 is TGTGCCAGCAGCTTAGCGCCTCGAATCGCCGGGATGGACACCTTC.

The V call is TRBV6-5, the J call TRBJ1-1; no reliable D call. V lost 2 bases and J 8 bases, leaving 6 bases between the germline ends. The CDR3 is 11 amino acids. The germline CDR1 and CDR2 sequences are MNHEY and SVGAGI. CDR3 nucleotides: TGTGCCAGCAGTTACAGCCCCGAAGCTTTCTTT. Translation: CASSYSPEAFF.

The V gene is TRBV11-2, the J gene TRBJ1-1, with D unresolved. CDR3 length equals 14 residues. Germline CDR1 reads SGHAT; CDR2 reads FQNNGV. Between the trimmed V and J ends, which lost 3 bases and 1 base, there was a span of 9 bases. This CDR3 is CASSFGDPNTEAFF. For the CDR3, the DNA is TGTGCCAGCAGCTTTGGGGATCCGAACACTGAAGCTTTCTTT. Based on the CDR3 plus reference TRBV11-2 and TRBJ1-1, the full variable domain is EAGVAQSPRYKIIEKRQSVAFWCNPISGHATLYWYQQILGQGPKLLIQFQNNGVVDDSQLPKDRFSAERLKGVDSTLKIQPAKLEDSAVYLCASSFGDPNTEAFFGQGTRLTVV.

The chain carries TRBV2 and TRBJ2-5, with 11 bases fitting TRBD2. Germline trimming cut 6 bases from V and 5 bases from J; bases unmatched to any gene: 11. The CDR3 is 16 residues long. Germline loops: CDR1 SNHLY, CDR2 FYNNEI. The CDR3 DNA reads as TGTGCCAGCAGGGCTAGCGGGGGGACATGGGGGGAGACCCAGTACTTC. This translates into CASRASGGTWGETQYF. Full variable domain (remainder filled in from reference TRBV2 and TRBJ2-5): EPEVTQTPSHQVTQMGQEVILRCVPISNHLYFYWYRQILGQKVEFLVSFYNNEISEKSEIFDDQFSVERPDGSNFTLKIRSTKLEDSAMYFCASRASGGTWGETQYFGPGTRLLVL.

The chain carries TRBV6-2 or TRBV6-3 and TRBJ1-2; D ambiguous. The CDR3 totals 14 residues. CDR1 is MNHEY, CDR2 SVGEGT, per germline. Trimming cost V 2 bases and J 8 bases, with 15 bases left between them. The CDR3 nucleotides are TGTGCCAGCAGTTACCGAAGAGGCGCTCGGGGCTACACCTTC. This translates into CASSYRRGARGYTF.

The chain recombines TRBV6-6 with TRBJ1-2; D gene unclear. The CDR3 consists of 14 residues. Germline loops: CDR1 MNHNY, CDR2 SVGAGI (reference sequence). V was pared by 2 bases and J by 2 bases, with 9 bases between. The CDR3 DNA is TGTGCCAGCAGTTACGACATCTTCAACTATGGCTACACCTTC. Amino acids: CASSYDIFNYGYTF.

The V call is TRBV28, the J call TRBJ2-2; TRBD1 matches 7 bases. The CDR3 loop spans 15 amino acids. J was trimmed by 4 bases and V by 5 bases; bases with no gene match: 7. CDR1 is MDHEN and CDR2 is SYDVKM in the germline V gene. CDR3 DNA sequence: TGTGCCAGCAGTCCTCGCGACAGGGCCACCGGGGAGCTGTTTTTT. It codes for CASSPRDRATGELFF.